This entry features one T cell receptor beta chain sequence. At one of its ends the junction is not consistent with the germline gene, which may arise from a read error. The data stem from a study of blood T cell repertoires in COVID-19. The wider study: Sample material is recorded as cDNA or gDNA derived from T cells, B-cell-depleted T cells, or PBMCs.

In the original workflow: Amplification of reference gene primers was used by the study to estimate nucleated cell counts. Clones were sequenced by immunoSEQ multiplex PCR, and TCRdb holds only the in-frame ones, with some missing. Clonal size and the V and J genes are those of that table, whereas D and trimming came from the DNA. The data show more than 200,000 clones, with approximately 88% seen just once and around 6.5% held by the top ten. CDR3 length: 14 amino acids. Germline V gives CDR1 KGHDR, CDR2 SFDVKD. The TCR was taken from a woman aged 25 to 39 with COVID-19, enrolled during active disease. The sequenced sample was peripheral blood. The V and J genes are TRBV24-1 and TRBJ2-1, with D possibly TRBD1 on 6 matching bases. The CDR3 region is CATSGGISYNEQFF. CDR3 bases: TGTGCCACTAGTGGGGGCATCTCCTACAATGAGCAGTTCTTC.